This T cell receptor beta chain was recorded in a study of blood T cell repertoires in COVID-19. Overall study context: PBMCs, B-cell-depleted T cells, or T cells were the source of the cDNA or gDNA that made up the material.

In this sample, this clone turned up a few times. Libraries were prepared by immunoSEQ multiplex PCR; TCRdb keeps only in-frame clonotypes and omits some of them. Of roughly 100,000 clones listed, 69% are singletons. Germline assignment: CDR1 SEHNR and CDR2 FQNEAQ (reference sequence). Trimming cost V 4 bases and J 8 bases; bases outside gene matches: 8. The CDR3 is 14 residues long. The V call is TRBV7-9, the J call TRBJ1-3, with TRBD1 matching over 7 bases. The source material was peripheral blood. The sequence was collected from a man at least 80 years old with acute or convalescent COVID-19. CDR3 region: CASSSAVGQHTIYF. The CDR3 nucleotides are TGTGCCAGCAGCTCCGCAGTGGGACAGCACACCATATATTTT.